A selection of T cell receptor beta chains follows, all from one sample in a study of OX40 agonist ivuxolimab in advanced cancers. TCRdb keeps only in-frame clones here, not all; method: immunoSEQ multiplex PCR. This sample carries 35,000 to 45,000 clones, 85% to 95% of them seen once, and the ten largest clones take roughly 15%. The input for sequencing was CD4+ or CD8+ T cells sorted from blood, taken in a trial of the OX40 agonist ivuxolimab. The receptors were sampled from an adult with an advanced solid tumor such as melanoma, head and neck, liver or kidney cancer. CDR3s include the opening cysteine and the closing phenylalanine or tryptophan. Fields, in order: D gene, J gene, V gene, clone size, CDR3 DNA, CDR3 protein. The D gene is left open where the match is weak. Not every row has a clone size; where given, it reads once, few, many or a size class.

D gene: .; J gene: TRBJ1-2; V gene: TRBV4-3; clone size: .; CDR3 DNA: TGCGCCAGCAGCACACTTGGAGACTTCGGAGGCTACACCTTC; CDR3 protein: CASSTLGDFGGYTF
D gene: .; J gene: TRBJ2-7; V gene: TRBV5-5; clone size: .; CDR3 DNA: TGTGCCAGCAGCTACGGACAGACGAGCTCCTACGAGCAGTACTTC; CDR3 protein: CASSYGQTSSYEQYF
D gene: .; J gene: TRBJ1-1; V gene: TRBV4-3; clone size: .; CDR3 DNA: TGCGCCAGCAGCCCAACGTCCCAGAACACTGAAGCTTTCTTT; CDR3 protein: CASSPTSQNTEAFF
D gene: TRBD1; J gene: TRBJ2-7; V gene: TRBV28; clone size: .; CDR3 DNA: TGTGCCAGCAGTTGGGACAGATACGAGCAGTACTTC; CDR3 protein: CASSWDRYEQYF
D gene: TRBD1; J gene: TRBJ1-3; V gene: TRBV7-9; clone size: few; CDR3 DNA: TGTGCCAGCAGCTCCACAACGTGGACAGGGGAGAGCTCTGGAAACACCATATATTTT; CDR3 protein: CASSSTTWTGESSGNTIYF
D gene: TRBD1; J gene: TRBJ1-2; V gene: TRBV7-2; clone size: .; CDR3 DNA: TGTGCCAGTACATCGGGACAGGGGTATGGCTACACCTTC; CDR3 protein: CASTSGQGYGYTF
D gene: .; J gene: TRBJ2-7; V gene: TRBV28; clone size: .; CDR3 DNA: TGTGCCAGCAGTTTCCGCGGGACCTACTCCTACGAGCAGTACTTC; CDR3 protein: CASSFRGTYSYEQYF
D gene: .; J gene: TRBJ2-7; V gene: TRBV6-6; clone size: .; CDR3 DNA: TGTGCCAGCAGTTCCCAGAAGCACTACAGCTCCTACGAGCAGTACTTC; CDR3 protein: CASSSQKHYSSYEQYF
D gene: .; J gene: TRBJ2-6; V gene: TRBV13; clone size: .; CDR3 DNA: TGTGCCAGCAGCCCCCAGGGAGGTGCCGGGGCCAACGTCCTGACTTTC; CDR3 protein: CASSPQGGAGANVLTF
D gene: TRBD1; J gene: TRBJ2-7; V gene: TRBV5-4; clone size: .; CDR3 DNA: TGTGCCAGCAGCTTGGCGGGGACAGGGGGCTTCTCCTACGAGCAGTACTTC; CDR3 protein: CASSLAGTGGFSYEQYF